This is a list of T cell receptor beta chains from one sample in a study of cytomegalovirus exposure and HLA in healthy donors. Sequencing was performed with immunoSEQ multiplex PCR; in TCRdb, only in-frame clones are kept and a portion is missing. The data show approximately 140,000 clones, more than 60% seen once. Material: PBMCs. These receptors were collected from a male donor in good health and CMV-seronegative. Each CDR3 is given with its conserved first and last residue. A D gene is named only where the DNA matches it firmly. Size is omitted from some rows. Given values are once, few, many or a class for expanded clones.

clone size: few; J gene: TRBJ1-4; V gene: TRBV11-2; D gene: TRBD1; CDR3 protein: CASSLTNRGINEKLFF; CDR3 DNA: TGTGCCAGCAGCTTAACTAACAGGGGTATTAATGAAAAACTGTTTTTT
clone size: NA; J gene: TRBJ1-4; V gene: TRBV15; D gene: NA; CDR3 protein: CATSRDRGLGEKLFF; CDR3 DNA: TGTGCCACCAGCAGAGATCGAGGACTCGGGGAAAAACTGTTTTTT
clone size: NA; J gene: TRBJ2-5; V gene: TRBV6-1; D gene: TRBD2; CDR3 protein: CASSEGGSGRGGETQYF; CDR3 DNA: TGTGCCAGCAGTGAAGGCGGTAGCGGGAGAGGGGGGGAGACCCAGTACTTC
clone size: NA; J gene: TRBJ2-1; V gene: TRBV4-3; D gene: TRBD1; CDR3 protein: CASSQKIRQGASEQFF; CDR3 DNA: TGCGCCAGCAGCCAAAAAATTCGACAGGGTGCTAGCGAGCAGTTCTTC
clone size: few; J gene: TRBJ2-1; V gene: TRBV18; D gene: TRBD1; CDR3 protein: CASSPRGVDRGQRDEQFF; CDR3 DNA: TGTGCCAGCTCACCAAGGGGGGTCGACAGGGGGCAACGGGATGAGCAGTTCTTC
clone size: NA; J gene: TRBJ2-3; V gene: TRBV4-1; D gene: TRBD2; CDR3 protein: CASSQTSGRPTDTQYF; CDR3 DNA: TGCGCCAGCAGCCAGACTAGCGGGAGGCCCACAGATACGCAGTATTTT
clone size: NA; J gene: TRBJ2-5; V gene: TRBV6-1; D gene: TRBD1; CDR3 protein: CASSALTGGGETQYF; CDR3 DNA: TGTGCCAGCAGTGCCCTGACAGGGGGCGGGGAGACCCAGTACTTC
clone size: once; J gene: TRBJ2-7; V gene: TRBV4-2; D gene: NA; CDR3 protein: CASSHPGDEQYF; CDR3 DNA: TGTGCCAGCAGCCATCCCGGGGATGAGCAGTACTTC
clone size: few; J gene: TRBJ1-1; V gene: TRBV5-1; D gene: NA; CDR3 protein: CASRLRGGTEAFF; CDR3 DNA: TGCGCCAGCAGATTAAGGGGAGGTACTGAAGCTTTCTTT
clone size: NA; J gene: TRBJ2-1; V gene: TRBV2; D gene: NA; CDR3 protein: CASASFSYNEQFF; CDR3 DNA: TGTGCCAGCGCGAGCTTCTCCTACAATGAGCAGTTCTTC
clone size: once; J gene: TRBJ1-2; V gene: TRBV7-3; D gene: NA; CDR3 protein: CASSLGALPNYGYTF; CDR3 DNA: TGTGCCAGCAGCTTAGGGGCGCTACCGAACTATGGCTACACCTTC
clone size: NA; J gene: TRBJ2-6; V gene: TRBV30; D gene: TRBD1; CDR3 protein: CAWSGPGQGVYSGANVLTF; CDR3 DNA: TGTGCCTGGAGTGGGCCTGGACAGGGGGTCTACTCTGGGGCCAACGTCCTGACTTTC
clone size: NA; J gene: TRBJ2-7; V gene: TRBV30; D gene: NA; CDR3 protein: CAWSDSTYEQYF; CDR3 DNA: TGTGCCTGGAGCGACAGCACCTACGAGCAGTACTTC
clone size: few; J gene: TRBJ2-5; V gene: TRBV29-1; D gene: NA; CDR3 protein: CSVEVSSETQYF; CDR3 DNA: TGCAGCGTTGAAGTTTCGTCAGAGACCCAGTACTTC
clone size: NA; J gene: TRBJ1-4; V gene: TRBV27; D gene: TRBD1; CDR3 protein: CASSQRQGQEKLFF; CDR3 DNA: TGTGCCAGCAGTCAGAGACAGGGCCAGGAAAAACTGTTTTTT
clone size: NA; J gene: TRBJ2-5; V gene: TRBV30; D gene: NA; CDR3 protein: CAWIAEGETQYF; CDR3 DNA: TGTGCCTGGATAGCGGAGGGGGAGACCCAGTACTTC
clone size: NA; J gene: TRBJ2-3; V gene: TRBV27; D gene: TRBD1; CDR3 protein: CAIKDRPVTDTQYF; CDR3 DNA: TGTGCCATCAAGGACAGGCCGGTCACAGATACGCAGTATTTT
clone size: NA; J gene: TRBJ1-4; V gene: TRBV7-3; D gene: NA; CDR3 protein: CASSNSGTASGEKLFF; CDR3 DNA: TGTGCCAGCAGCAACAGTGGTACGGCGTCGGGAGAAAAACTGTTTTTT
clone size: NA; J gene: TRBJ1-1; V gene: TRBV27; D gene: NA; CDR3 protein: CASSPSGLGAEAFF; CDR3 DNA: TGTGCCAGCAGCCCCTCGGGGTTGGGCGCTGAAGCTTTCTTT
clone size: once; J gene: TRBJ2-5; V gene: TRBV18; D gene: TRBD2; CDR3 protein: CASSPPLGASGIQETQYF; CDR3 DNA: TGTGCCAGCTCACCGCCTTTAGGGGCTAGCGGGATCCAAGAGACCCAGTACTTC
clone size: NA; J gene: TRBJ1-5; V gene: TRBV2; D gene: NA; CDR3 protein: CASSERRILAQPQHF; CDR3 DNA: TGTGCCAGCAGTGAGAGGAGAATTCTAGCTCAGCCCCAGCATTTT
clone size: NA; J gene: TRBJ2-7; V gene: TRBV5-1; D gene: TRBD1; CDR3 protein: CASSLQGGQGVGEQYF; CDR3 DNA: TGCGCCAGCAGCTTGCAAGGGGGACAGGGGGTTGGAGAGCAGTACTTC
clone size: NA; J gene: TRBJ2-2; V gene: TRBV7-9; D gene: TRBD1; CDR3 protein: CASSPPGQENTGELFF; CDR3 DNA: TGTGCCAGCAGCCCACCGGGACAGGAGAACACCGGGGAGCTGTTTTTT
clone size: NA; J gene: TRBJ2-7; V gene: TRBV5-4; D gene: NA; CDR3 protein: CATSVGDNSYEQYF; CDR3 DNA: TGTGCCACCTCCGTCGGGGACAACAGCTACGAGCAGTACTTC
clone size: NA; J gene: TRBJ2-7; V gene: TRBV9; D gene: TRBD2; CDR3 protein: CASSAYGSGSNHEQYF; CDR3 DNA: TGTGCCAGCAGCGCCTACGGTAGCGGGAGTAACCACGAGCAGTACTTC
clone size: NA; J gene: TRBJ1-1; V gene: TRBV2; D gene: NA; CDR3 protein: CASSDVARLNTEAFF; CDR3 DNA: TGTGCCAGCAGTGATGTAGCCCGGTTGAACACTGAAGCTTTCTTT
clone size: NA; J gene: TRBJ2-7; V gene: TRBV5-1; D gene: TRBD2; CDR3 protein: CASSRTSGSYEQYF; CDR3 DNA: TGCGCCAGCAGCCGGACTAGCGGGAGCTACGAGCAGTACTTC
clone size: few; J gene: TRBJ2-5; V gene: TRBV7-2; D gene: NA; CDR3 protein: CASSLFAGTDYQETQYF; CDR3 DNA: TGTGCCAGCAGCTTATTCGCGGGGACTGATTACCAAGAGACCCAGTACTTC
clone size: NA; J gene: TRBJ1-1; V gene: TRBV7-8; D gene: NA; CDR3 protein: CASSVGTGNTEAFF; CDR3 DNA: TGTGCCAGCAGCGTGGGTACAGGGAACACTGAAGCTTTCTTT
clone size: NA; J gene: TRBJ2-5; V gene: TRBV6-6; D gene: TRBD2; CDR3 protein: CASSPLAGYGETQYF; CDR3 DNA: TGTGCCAGCAGTCCGCTAGCGGGATATGGGGAGACCCAGTACTTC
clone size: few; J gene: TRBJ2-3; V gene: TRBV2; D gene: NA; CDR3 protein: CASSGVLLAGDTQYF; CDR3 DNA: TGTGCCAGCAGTGGCGTCCTTTTGGCGGGAGATACGCAGTATTTT
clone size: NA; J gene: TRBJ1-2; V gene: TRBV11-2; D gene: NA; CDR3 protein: CASSRGVFYGYTF; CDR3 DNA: TGTGCCAGCAGCCGGGGAGTTTTTTATGGCTACACCTTC
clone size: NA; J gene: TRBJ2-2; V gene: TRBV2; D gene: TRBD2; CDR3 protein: CASRLSGLAGIGAGELFF; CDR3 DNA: TGTGCCAGCAGACTCTCTGGACTAGCGGGAATAGGGGCCGGGGAGCTGTTTTTT
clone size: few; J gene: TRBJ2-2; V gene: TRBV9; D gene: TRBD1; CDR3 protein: CASSATGGAAGELFF; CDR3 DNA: TGTGCCAGCAGCGCCACAGGGGGCGCCGCCGGGGAGCTGTTTTTT
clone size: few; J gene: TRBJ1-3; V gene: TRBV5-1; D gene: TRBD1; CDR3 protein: CASSLEGQAGNTIYF; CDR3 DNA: TGCGCCAGCAGCTTAGAAGGACAGGCGGGAAACACCATATATTTT
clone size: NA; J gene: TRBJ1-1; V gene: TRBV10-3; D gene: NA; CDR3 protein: CAISDGTRNTEAFF; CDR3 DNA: TGTGCCATCAGTGATGGGACAAGGAACACTGAAGCTTTCTTT
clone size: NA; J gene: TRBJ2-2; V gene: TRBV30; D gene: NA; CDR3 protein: CAWGTGSGSGELFF; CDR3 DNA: TGTGCCTGGGGTACAGGGTCCGGGTCCGGGGAGCTGTTTTTT
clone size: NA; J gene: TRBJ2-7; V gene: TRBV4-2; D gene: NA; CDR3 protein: CASSQSFLEGTEQYF; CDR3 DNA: TGTGCCAGCAGCCAATCCTTCCTCGAGGGAACCGAGCAGTACTTC
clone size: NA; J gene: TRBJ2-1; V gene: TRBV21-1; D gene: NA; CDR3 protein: CASRIQGATYNEQFF; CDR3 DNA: TGTGCCAGCAGGATACAGGGGGCCACCTACAATGAGCAGTTCTTC
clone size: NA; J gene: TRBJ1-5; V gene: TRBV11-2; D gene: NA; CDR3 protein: CASSLGQGIYNQPQHF; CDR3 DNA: TGTGCCAGCAGCTTAGGCCAGGGTATTTACAATCAGCCCCAGCATTTT
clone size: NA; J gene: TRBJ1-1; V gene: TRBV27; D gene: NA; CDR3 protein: CASSFGVTTEAFF; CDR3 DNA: TGTGCCAGCAGTTTCGGGGTAACCACTGAAGCTTTCTTT
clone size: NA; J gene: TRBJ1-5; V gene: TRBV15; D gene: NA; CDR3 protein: CATSRDRGSNQPQHF; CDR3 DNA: TGTGCCACCAGCAGAGATCGGGGTAGCAATCAGCCCCAGCATTTT